The 10 T cell receptor beta chains below all came from one sample that was sequenced in a study of response to subunit inactivated influenza vaccine. TCRdb reprocessed the RT-PCR reads with MiXCR, giving one entry per CDR3 protein. The sample comprises approximately 480,000 distinct CDR3 sequences, roughly 9.8% of which are singletons, and around 12% rests with the top ten. Sequenced material: PBMCs from blood, taken roughly 47 days after vaccination. The receptors were sampled from a man in his fifties or sixties who received an inactivated influenza vaccine.

This clonotype was observed a few times. The chain uses TRBV5-1 and TRBJ1-3; D not certain. The CDR3 sequence is 15 residues long. The germline V gene encodes CDR1 SGHRS and CDR2 YFSETQ. V was pared by 0 bases and J by 1 base, with 8 bases between. Here the CDR3 DNA reads TGCGCCAGCAGCTTGGGAGCCACTTCTGGAAACACCATATATTTT. Encoded protein: CASSLGATSGNTIYF.

This clonotype came up many times. The gene calls are TRBV20-1 and TRBJ1-3; D remains unclear. The V gene's germline CDR1 is DFQATT and CDR2 SNEGSKA (reference sequence). The CDR3 covers 13 residues. The V end lost 3 bases, the J end lost 4 bases, and 10 bases lay between the germline ends. CDR3 residues: CSARHGPGNTIYF. The CDR3 DNA reads as TGCAGTGCTAGGCACGGCCCAGGAAACACCATATATTTT.

This clonotype was detected ten times or more. This sequence joins TRBV27 and TRBJ2-2, with D possibly matching TRBD2 (5 bases). The germline CDR1 and CDR2 sequences are MNHEY and SMNVEV (reference sequence). The V end was cut by 9 bases, the J end by 6 bases, with 23 bases between. The CDR3 runs 16 residues. DNA of the CDR3: TGTGCCAGTCAAAAAATCCAGTTCCTAGCTTCCGGGGAGCTGTTTTTT. Residues: CASQKIQFLASGELFF.

This clonotype was seen ten or more times. The genes are TRBV13 and TRBJ2-7; the match to TRBD1 covers 7 bases. After removal of 0 bases from V and 4 bases from J, the junction contained 6 bases not matched to a gene. There are 15 residues in the CDR3. Germline CDR1 reads PRHDT; CDR2 reads FYEKMQ (reference sequence). The CDR3 spells CASSLGDRVSYEQYF. The CDR3 DNA sequence: TGTGCCAGCAGCTTAGGTGACAGGGTCTCATACGAGCAGTACTTC.

The rearrangement links TRBV5-6 to TRBJ1-2, with D possibly being TRBD1 (6 bases). Looked up from germline, CDR1 is SGHDT and CDR2 is YYEEEE. This CDR3 spans 17 amino acids. V was clipped by 1 base and J by 1 base, with 17 bases between them. The chain's CDR3 is CASSLTPWTEGNYGYTF. CDR3 DNA sequence: TGTGCCAGCAGCTTGACCCCGTGGACAGAGGGTAACTATGGCTACACCTTC. The whole variable domain, filled in from reference TRBV5-6 and TRBJ1-2, reads DAGVTQSPTHLIKTRGQQVTLRCSPKSGHDTVSWYQQALGQGPQFIFQYYEEEERQRGNFPDRFSGHQFPNYSSELNVNALLLGDSALYLCASSLTPWTEGNYGYTFGSGTRLTVV.

There are a few counts of this clonotype. DNA for the CDR3: TGCAGTGCTAGTGGCGCGGGGGGCTTCGGGGACTCCTACGAGCAGTACTTC. Its translation: CSASGAGGFGDSYEQYF. J is TRBJ2-7 and V is TRBV20-1; TRBD2 agrees at 8 bases. V was clipped by 3 bases and J by 0 bases; unmatched bases: 13. The germline V gene encodes CDR1 DFQATT and CDR2 SNEGSKA (reference sequence). The CDR3 is made up of 17 amino acids.

This clonotype was seen more than once but under ten times. The chain uses TRBV10-3 and TRBJ2-7; 7 positions match TRBD1. Germline loops: CDR1 ENHRY, CDR2 SYGVKD. The J segment lost 1 base and the V segment lost 10 bases, leaving 10 bases of the junction unmatched. The CDR3 has 14 amino acids. DNA for the CDR3: TGTGCCACGCAGGGACAGCCCGATTCCTACGAGCAGTACTTC. As protein: CATQGQPDSYEQYF.

The V and J genes are TRBV5-1 and TRBJ2-5, with 8 bases aligning to TRBD1. With V trimmed by 4 bases and J by 5 bases, 10 bases remained unmatched. There are 15 residues in the CDR3. The germline gives CDR1 SGHRS, CDR2 YFSETQ. CDR3 amino acids: CASSPQTGALETQYF. The CDR3 coding sequence is TGCGCCAGCAGCCCCCAGACAGGGGCGCTGGAGACCCAGTACTTC.

This clonotype was observed a few times. The chain is built from TRBV20-1 and TRBJ2-1, with TRBD1 matching 9 bases. The ends lost 5 bases at V and 3 bases at J; junction bases unmatched: 5. The CDR3 has 14 residues. CDR1 and CDR2 from the germline V gene are DFQATT and SNEGSKA (reference sequence). CDR3 loop: CSAGGQGHYNEQFF. The CDR3 DNA reads TGCAGTGCTGGAGGACAGGGGCACTACAATGAGCAGTTCTTC.

This clonotype occurred a few times. The rearrangement links TRBV15 to TRBJ2-5, with 7 bases that match TRBD2. Germline V gene data show CDR1 as LNHNV and CDR2 as YYDKDF (reference sequence). Trimming at V came to 3 bases and at J to 5 bases, leaving 12 bases not matched to a gene. This CDR3 has 16 amino acids. The CDR3 DNA reads TGTGCCACCAGCAGCCGAGGGGCGGGAGCAGGGGAGACCCAGTACTTC. Translated, it gives CATSSRGAGAGETQYF.